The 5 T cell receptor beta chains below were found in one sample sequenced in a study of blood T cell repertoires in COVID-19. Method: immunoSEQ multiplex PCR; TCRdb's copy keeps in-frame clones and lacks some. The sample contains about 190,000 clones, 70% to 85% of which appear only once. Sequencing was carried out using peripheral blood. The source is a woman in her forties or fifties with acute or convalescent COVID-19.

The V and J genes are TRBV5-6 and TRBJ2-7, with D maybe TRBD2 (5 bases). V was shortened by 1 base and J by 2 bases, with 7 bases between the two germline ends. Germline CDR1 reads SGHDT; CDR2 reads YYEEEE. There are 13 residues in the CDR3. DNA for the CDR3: TGTGCCAGCAGCTTGAAACTAGCCTACGAGCAGTACTTC. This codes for CASSLKLAYEQYF. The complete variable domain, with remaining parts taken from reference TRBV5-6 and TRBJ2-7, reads DAGVTQSPTHLIKTRGQQVTLRCSPKSGHDTVSWYQQALGQGPQFIFQYYEEEERQRGNFPDRFSGHQFPNYSSELNVNALLLGDSALYLCASSLKLAYEQYFGPGTRLTVT.

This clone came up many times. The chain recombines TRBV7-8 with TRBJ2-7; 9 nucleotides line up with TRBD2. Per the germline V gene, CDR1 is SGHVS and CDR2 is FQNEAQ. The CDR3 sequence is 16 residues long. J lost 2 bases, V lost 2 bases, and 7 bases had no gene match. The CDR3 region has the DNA TGTGCCAGCAGCTTAATAGCGGGGGCGACAGCCTACGAGCAGTACTTC. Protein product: CASSLIAGATAYEQYF.

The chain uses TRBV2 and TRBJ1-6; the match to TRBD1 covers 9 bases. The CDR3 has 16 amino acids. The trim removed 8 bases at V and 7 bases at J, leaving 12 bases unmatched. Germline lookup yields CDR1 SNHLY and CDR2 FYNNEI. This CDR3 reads CASRDRENLGNSPLHF. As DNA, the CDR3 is TGTGCCAGCCGGGACAGGGAAAACCTGGGGAATTCACCCCTCCACTTT.

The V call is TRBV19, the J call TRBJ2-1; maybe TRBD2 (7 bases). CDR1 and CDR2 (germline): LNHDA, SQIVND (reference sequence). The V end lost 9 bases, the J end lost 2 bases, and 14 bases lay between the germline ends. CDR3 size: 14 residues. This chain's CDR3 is CASQGRGTYNEQFF. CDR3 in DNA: TGTGCCAGCCAGGGGAGGGGGACCTACAATGAGCAGTTCTTC.

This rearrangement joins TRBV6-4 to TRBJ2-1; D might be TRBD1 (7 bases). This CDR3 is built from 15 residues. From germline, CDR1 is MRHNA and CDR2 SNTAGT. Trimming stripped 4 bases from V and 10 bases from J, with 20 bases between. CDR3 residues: CASSGQTGRLDEQFF. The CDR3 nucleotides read TGTGCCAGCAGTGGTCAGACAGGGAGGCTAGACGAGCAGTTCTTC.